The rows below give T cell receptor beta chains drawn from one sample of a study of PD-L1 blockade in urothelial cancer. The protocol was immunoSEQ multiplex PCR, while the TCRdb copy is restricted to in-frame clones and leaves out a portion. This table has some 43,000 clones, approximately 80% appearing once. Sequencing used PBMCs, obtained around atezolizumab (anti-PD-L1) treatment. The origin of the receptors is a man in his 60s with urothelial cancer. The CDR3 runs from the conserved cysteine through the conserved F or W. A D gene is named only where the DNA matches it firmly. Expanded clones get a size class; other rows say once, few or many, or leave the size out.

clone_size,j_call,d_call,v_call,cdr3_aa,cdr3_nt
-,TRBJ2-4,TRBD2,TRBV2,CASRWTGGSDIQYF,TGTGCCAGCAGGTGGACCGGGGGGTCGGACATTCAGTACTTC
-,TRBJ2-1,TRBD2,TRBV28,CASIVAGGQYNEQFF,TGTGCCAGCATTGTAGCGGGGGGGCAATACAATGAGCAGTTCTTC
-,TRBJ2-7,TRBD2,TRBV7-2,CASSLLAGMAYEQYF,TGTGCCAGCAGCTTACTAGCGGGAATGGCCTACGAGCAGTACTTC
few,TRBJ2-4,TRBD1,TRBV28,CASSRQGTFQYF,TGTGCCAGCAGCCGACAGGGTACATTTCAGTACTTC
-,TRBJ1-3,TRBD1,TRBV27,CASSSKTGYGNTIYF,TGTGCCAGCAGTTCCAAGACAGGGTATGGAAACACCATATATTTT
-,TRBJ1-4,-,TRBV28,CASTQPGGPYKLFF,TGTGCCAGCACCCAACCGGGGGGACCCTATAAACTGTTTTTT
few,TRBJ2-7,TRBD1,TRBV5-1,CASSLARTGAYEQYF,TGCGCCAGCAGTTTAGCCCGGACAGGGGCCTACGAGCAGTACTTC
-,TRBJ1-1,-,TRBV2,CASSVPQGLNTEAFF,TGTGCCAGCAGTGTACCCCAGGGTTTGAACACTGAAGCTTTCTTT
-,TRBJ1-1,TRBD1,TRBV6-6,CASSPRGQGGTEAFF,TGTGCCAGCAGTCCTCGTGGACAGGGGGGGACTGAAGCTTTCTTT
-,TRBJ1-5,-,TRBV30,CAWSVERDSLYSNQPQHF,TGTGCCTGGAGTGTCGAGCGCGACAGCCTCTATAGCAATCAGCCCCAGCATTTT
-,TRBJ2-2,-,TRBV28,CASRPDRPNTGELFF,TGTGCCAGCAGACCCGACAGGCCGAACACCGGGGAGCTGTTTTTT
-,TRBJ2-3,-,TRBV30,CAWRGQGIDTQYF,TGTGCCTGGAGAGGGCAGGGGATAGATACGCAGTATTTT
once,TRBJ1-5,-,TRBV10-3,CAITGQRNQPQHF,TGTGCCATCACAGGACAGAGGAATCAGCCCCAGCATTTT
-,TRBJ1-5,TRBD1,TRBV28,CASSFLQGDQPQHF,TGTGCCAGCAGCTTCCTACAGGGGGATCAGCCCCAGCATTTT
-,TRBJ2-7,TRBD1,TRBV5-1,CASSLGTGGDEQYF,TGCGCCAGCAGCTTGGGGACAGGAGGCGACGAGCAGTACTTC
-,TRBJ2-5,TRBD1,TRBV7-7,CASSRLTGGQETQYF,TGTGCTAGCAGCCGCCTTACAGGGGGGCAAGAGACCCAGTACTTC
-,TRBJ2-5,-,TRBV15,CATSRVGGRQETQYF,TGTGCCACCAGCAGAGTGGGGGGGCGGCAAGAGACCCAGTACTTC
-,TRBJ2-3,TRBD2,TRBV11-2,CASSLDSAGADTQYF,TGTGCCAGCAGCTTAGATTCGGCGGGGGCAGATACGCAGTATTTT
once,TRBJ2-5,-,TRBV5-6,CASSLGFRGESETQYF,TGTGCCAGCAGCTTGGGGTTCCGAGGAGAATCAGAGACCCAGTACTTC
few,TRBJ2-1,-,TRBV6-6,CASGTPGNEQFF,TGTGCCAGCGGGACTCCGGGGAATGAGCAGTTCTTC
-,TRBJ1-2,-,TRBV9,CASSVSQGSANYGYTF,TGTGCCAGCAGCGTCTCTCAGGGTTCGGCTAACTATGGCTACACCTTC
few,TRBJ2-7,-,TRBV15,CATSSHQTARSYEQYF,TGTGCCACCAGCAGTCACCAGACAGCCCGATCCTACGAGCAGTACTTC
few,TRBJ1-2,-,TRBV19,CASSSREVYGYTF,TGTGCCAGTAGTTCCAGGGAGGTCTATGGCTACACCTTC
-,TRBJ1-5,-,TRBV6-1,CASSVLGFDQPQHF,TGTGCCAGCAGTGTTCTCGGGTTTGATCAGCCCCAGCATTTT
few,TRBJ2-1,TRBD1,TRBV6-5,CASRKTGGGGNEQFF,TGTGCCAGCAGAAAGACAGGGGGCGGAGGAAATGAGCAGTTCTTC
-,TRBJ2-3,TRBD2,TRBV19,CASRGPGVSGGAGSTDTQYF,TGTGCCAGCCGGGGACCCGGCGTTAGCGGGGGGGCCGGGAGTACAGATACGCAGTATTTT
-,TRBJ2-1,TRBD2,TRBV5-1,CASSPGGLAGGPFYNEQFF,TGCGCCAGCAGCCCGGGGGGACTAGCGGGAGGACCATTTTACAATGAGCAGTTCTTC
-,TRBJ1-5,TRBD1,TRBV28,CASSLSGQGSNQPQHF,TGTGCCAGCAGTTTATCGGGACAGGGTAGCAATCAGCCCCAGCATTTT
once,TRBJ2-2,-,TRBV5-4,CASSLTGTGELFF,TGTGCCAGCAGCCTCACGGGTACCGGGGAGCTGTTTTTT
-,TRBJ1-2,TRBD1,TRBV25-1,CASSANRGLGYTF,TGTGCCAGCAGTGCAAACAGGGGGCTTGGCTACACCTTC
-,TRBJ2-2,-,TRBV6-6,CASTQLLSPNTGELFF,TGTGCCAGCACCCAACTCCTCTCTCCAAACACCGGGGAGCTGTTTTTT
-,TRBJ1-1,TRBD1,TRBV7-2,CASSLATGGNTEAFF,TGTGCCAGCAGCTTAGCTACAGGGGGTAACACTGAAGCTTTCTTT
-,TRBJ2-7,TRBD2,TRBV19,CASSFSGDLSHYEQYF,TGTGCCAGTAGCTTTAGCGGGGATCTAAGCCACTACGAGCAGTACTTC
-,TRBJ1-6,-,TRBV28,CASSLVTGGSPLHF,TGTGCCAGCAGTTTAGTGACAGGCGGTTCACCCCTCCACTTT
-,TRBJ1-2,-,TRBV11-2,CASSFGVYGYTF,TGTGCCAGCAGCTTCGGGGTGTATGGCTACACCTTC
once,TRBJ2-7,-,TRBV18,CASSPRRAYEQYF,TGTGCCAGCTCACCAAGGAGAGCCTACGAGCAGTACTTC
-,TRBJ2-1,TRBD2,TRBV5-1,CASSFASGRTLGEQFF,TGCGCCAGCAGCTTTGCTAGCGGGAGGACCCTCGGTGAGCAGTTCTTC
-,TRBJ2-1,TRBD1,TRBV5-4,CASSSGQAGSYNEQFF,TGTGCCAGCAGCTCCGGACAGGCCGGCTCCTACAATGAGCAGTTCTTC
-,TRBJ1-3,-,TRBV30,CAWSSRERSGNTIYF,TGTGCCTGGAGTTCCCGCGAGAGATCTGGAAACACCATATATTTT
few,TRBJ1-2,-,TRBV7-2,CASSLGTGGYTF,TGTGCCAGCAGCTTAGGGACGGGGGGCTACACCTTC
-,TRBJ2-1,-,TRBV29-1,CRASGIYNEQFF,TGCAGAGCTTCCGGGATTTACAATGAGCAGTTCTTC
-,TRBJ1-4,TRBD1,TRBV5-6,CASSWGTGRKNEKLFF,TGTGCCAGCAGCTGGGGGACAGGCAGAAAAAATGAAAAACTGTTTTTT
-,TRBJ1-6,-,TRBV6-1,CASSEAYGNSPLHF,TGTGCCAGCAGTGAAGCTTACGGGAATTCACCCCTCCACTTT
-,TRBJ2-1,TRBD2,TRBV6-1,CASSGLASHEQFF,TGTGCCAGCAGTGGACTAGCGTCCCATGAGCAGTTCTTC
-,TRBJ1-2,-,TRBV29-1,CSVSDGAGGYTF,TGCAGCGTGTCGGATGGGGCCGGTGGCTACACCTTC